Below, 18 T cell receptor beta chains from the same sample are listed, as sequenced in a study of T cell changes during pregnancy in multiple sclerosis. Generated by immunoSEQ multiplex PCR, the TCRdb table keeps only in-frame clones and is missing some. The table has under 50,000 clones, almost 95% seen once. Material: CD4+ T cells from peripheral blood mononuclear cells, obtained in the second trimester of pregnancy. These receptors all come from a female donor in good health, enrolled as a control in a pregnancy study.

CDR3 DNA: TGTGCCAGCAGCCCCCCTGAATTCCCAGGGGGCGCTCGACAGACCCAGTACTTC. This translates into CASSPPEFPGGARQTQYF. The chain links TRBV2 to TRBJ2-5, with 8 positions matching TRBD1. CDR1 and CDR2 (germline): SNHLY, FYNNEI. The ends lost 6 bases at V and 6 bases at J; junction bases unmatched: 21. This CDR3 comprises 18 residues.

The chain couples TRBV25-1 to TRBJ1-1, with 7 bases identical to TRBD1. The CDR3 is 16 residues long. From germline, CDR1 is MGHDK and CDR2 SYGVNS. J was trimmed by 0 bases and V by 4 bases; bases with no gene match: 8. The CDR3 region is CASSGPKTGLNTEAFF. For the CDR3, the DNA is TGTGCCAGCAGTGGCCCAAAGACAGGGTTGAACACTGAAGCTTTCTTT. Full variable domain (rest looked up from reference TRBV25-1 and TRBJ1-1): EADIYQTPRYLVIGTGKKITLECSQTMGHDKMYWYQQDPGMELHLIHYSYGVNSTEKGDLSSESTVSRIRTEHFPLTLESARPSHTSQYLCASSGPKTGLNTEAFFGQGTRLTVV.

The chain uses TRBV7-3 and TRBJ2-3; tentative D call: TRBD1 (5 bases). From germline, CDR1 is SGHTA and CDR2 FQGTGA. The CDR3 loop spans 15 amino acids. The V end was cut by 0 bases, the J end by 3 bases, with 10 bases between. CDR3 coding DNA: TGTGCCAGCAGCTTAACGGGCAGGGAAACAGATACGCAGTATTTT. It translates to CASSLTGRETDTQYF.

The chain uses TRBV18 and TRBJ1-1, with 10 bases lining up with TRBD1. The CDR3 is made up of 14 amino acids. The germline gives CDR1 KGHSH, CDR2 LQKENI. V lost 3 bases to trimming and J lost 5 bases; unmatched junction nucleotides: 3. CDR3 DNA: TGTGCCAGCTCACCCCGGGACAGGGGTACTGAAGCTTTCTTT. The encoded protein is CASSPRDRGTEAFF.

The chain joins TRBV5-1 to TRBJ2-7; D unclear. Trimming took 2 bases from V and 2 from J, leaving 5 bases between them. This CDR3 spans 12 amino acids. CDR1 SGHRS and CDR2 YFSETQ come from the germline V gene. CDR3 coding DNA: TGCGCCAGCAGCTTACCAGCCTACGAGCAGTACTTC. Its protein is CASSLPAYEQYF.

The chain is built from TRBV19 and TRBJ2-2; D gene unclear. Trimming removed 3 bases from V and 1 base from J, with 12 bases in between. This CDR3 is built from 16 residues. Germline CDR1 and CDR2: LNHDA and SQIVND (reference sequence). CDR3 region: CASSIGGRQNTGELFF. Here the CDR3 DNA reads TGTGCCAGTAGTATTGGTGGCAGGCAGAACACCGGGGAGCTGTTTTTT.

The chain carries TRBV5-5 and TRBJ2-1, with a weak D call TRBD2 (7 bases). The V end lost 4 bases, the J end lost 4 bases, and 9 bases lay between the germline ends. The germline V gene encodes CDR1 SGHKS and CDR2 YYEKEE (reference sequence). CDR3 length equals 13 residues. Written as DNA, the CDR3 is TGTGCCAGCAGCGGGGGGGCTTACAATGAGCAGTTCTTC. Its protein product is CASSGGAYNEQFF.

The chain has TRBV11-2 and TRBJ1-4; 7 bases map to TRBD1. CDR3 size: 17 residues. V lost 5 bases, J lost 0 bases, and 9 bases stayed unmatched. In germline, CDR1 is SGHAT, CDR2 FQNNGV. The CDR3 nucleotides read TGTGCCAGCAGCCCCAGTCCCGGGACAGCAACTAATGAAAAACTGTTTTTT. Its translation is CASSPSPGTATNEKLFF. The whole variable domain, filled in from reference TRBV11-2 and TRBJ1-4, reads EAGVAQSPRYKIIEKRQSVAFWCNPISGHATLYWYQQILGQGPKLLIQFQNNGVVDDSQLPKDRFSAERLKGVDSTLKIQPAKLEDSAVYLCASSPSPGTATNEKLFFGSGTQLSVL.

The CDR3 here is CASSASSGAYGYTF. In DNA, the CDR3 is TGTGCCAGCAGCGCCTCGTCAGGGGCCTATGGCTACACCTTC. This chain uses TRBV9 with TRBJ1-2; a possible D gene is TRBD1 (6 bases). There are 14 residues in the CDR3. V was shortened by 3 bases and J by 4 bases, with 13 bases between the two germline ends. CDR1 SGDLS and CDR2 YYNGEE come from the germline V gene.

This chain uses TRBV4-3 with TRBJ2-2; a weak D match, TRBD2 (6 bases). CDR3 length: 16 residues. CDR1 is LGHNA, CDR2 YSLEER, per germline. Trimming pared 2 bases from V and 3 bases from J, leaving 13 bases between. The CDR3, as DNA: TGCGCCAGCAGCCAATTTAGCGGCGGGGACACCGGGGAGCTGTTTTTT. This gives the protein CASSQFSGGDTGELFF.

The chain has TRBV4-2 and TRBJ2-7; 8 bases fit TRBD1. From germline, CDR1 is LGHNA and CDR2 YNFKEQ. The CDR3 contains 16 residues. J lost 9 bases, V lost 1 base, and 14 bases had no gene match. CDR3 sequence: CASSQVGFGQGGGQYF. For the CDR3, the DNA is TGTGCCAGCAGCCAAGTGGGGTTTGGACAGGGCGGCGGGCAGTACTTC.

The V call is TRBV27, the J call TRBJ2-5; the match to TRBD1 covers 7 bases. The J call may be incorrect, as the DNA end agrees better with TRBJ2-7. Germline V gene data show CDR1 as MNHEY and CDR2 as SMNVEV (reference sequence). This CDR3 is 15 amino acids long. CDR3 DNA sequence: TGTGCCAGCACCCCAACCGGGACAGAGTCCTACGAGCAGTACTTC. It is translated as CASTPTGTESYEQYF.

CDR3 region: CASSSNSYEQYF. The CDR3 DNA reads TGTGCCAGCTCATCAAACTCCTACGAGCAGTACTTC. This sequence joins TRBV18 and TRBJ2-7; D remains ambiguous. The V and J ends lost 5 bases and 0 bases respectively, with 5 bases between them. Germline V gene data show CDR1 as KGHSH and CDR2 as LQKENI. The CDR3 loop spans 12 amino acids.

The J gene is TRBJ2-1, the V gene TRBV11-3; perhaps TRBD1 as D (6 bases). V was clipped by 1 base and J by 3 bases, with 7 bases between them. CDR3 length: 14 residues. Germline CDR1 is SGHNT and CDR2 is YENEEA. As DNA, the CDR3 is TGTGCCAGCAGCTTAGGGACAGTCTACAATGAGCAGTTCTTC. Residues: CASSLGTVYNEQFF.

The genes are TRBV4-1 and TRBJ2-2; 7 nucleotides line up with TRBD2. V shed 8 bases, J shed 3 bases, and the junction held 9 bases outside the gene matches. CDR1 and CDR2 (germline): MGHRA, YSYEKL. The CDR3 runs 15 residues. CDR3 bases: TGCGCCAGCGGGAGACTAGCAGGAGACACCGGGGAGCTGTTTTTT. Translated, it gives CASGRLAGDTGELFF.

This rearrangement joins TRBV4-3 to TRBJ1-4, with 8 positions matching TRBD1. This CDR3 has 16 amino acids. Per the germline V gene, CDR1 is LGHNA and CDR2 is YSLEER. V dropped 0 bases and J dropped 8; count of bases not matched to a gene: 8. This CDR3 reads CASSQDAGQGREKLFF. In DNA, the CDR3 is TGCGCCAGCAGCCAAGATGCAGGACAGGGACGCGAAAAACTGTTTTTT.

The chain couples TRBV9 to TRBJ2-7; weak D call: TRBD1 (6 bases). CDR1 and CDR2 (germline): SGDLS, YYNGEE. Trimming cost V 2 bases and J 5 bases, with 11 bases left between them. CDR3 size: 13 residues. The CDR3 loop is CASSVGAGDEQYF. For the CDR3, the DNA is TGTGCCAGCAGCGTCGGGGCAGGGGACGAGCAGTACTTC.

The chain is built from TRBV7-8 and TRBJ1-4; tentatively, D is TRBD1 (6 bases). V was clipped by 5 bases and J by 0 bases, with 16 bases between them. The germline CDR1 and CDR2 sequences are SGHVS and FQNEAQ. CDR3 length equals 17 residues. CDR3 sequence: CASSPGGRGATNEKLFF. CDR3 coding DNA: TGTGCCAGCAGCCCGGGGGGCAGGGGCGCAACTAATGAAAAACTGTTTTTT.